The clone carrying this T cell receptor (beta chain) was counted at least ten times. Its antigen is unknown. The time point was: pre-sensitization, week 0. Treatment denoted: therapeutic diphenylcyclopropenone sensitization with weekly scalp DPC. Individual cDNA molecules in this library carried unique molecular identifiers. From the RACE reads, TCRdb called clonotypes with MiXCR, one entry per CDR3 protein. The sample lists 95,000 to 150,000 distinct CDR3 sequences, approximately 12% occurring once. CDR3 length equals 9 residues. Germline V gives CDR1 MNHNS, CDR2 SASEGT. Trimming removed 11 bases at V and 5 bases at J, with 6 bases between. This sample is part of a study of human T cells and chemical hapten exposure. Study outcomes and limitations: Relative to controls, expanded TCRs formed significantly more large CDR3 similarity clusters.

The chain combines TRBV6-1 with TRBJ1-2; D not certain. The sequencing used whole blood, collected in connection with sensitization to the hapten diphenylcyclopropenone (DPC). This clonotype originated in a woman aged 18-29 years with alopecia areata. Some clones in this sample may be carry-over from other donors' samples. The CDR3 sequence: CADGYGYTF. CDR3 nucleotides: TGTGCCGATGGGTATGGCTACACCTTC.